This paragraph reports one T cell receptor beta chain. Its target is unknown. The data were obtained in a study of Ad26.COV2.S vaccination and SARS-CoV-2 variants. Study at large: Trial arm assignment for the donor was COV1001 Ad26.COV2.S. In the study, Ad26.COV2.S was injected intramuscularly once, or twice 56 days apart.

The method was immunoSEQ multiplex PCR; TCRdb's version includes in-frame clones alone and lacks a portion of them. The sample consists of approximately 360,000 clones, roughly four fifths of them appearing once. Study-level findings and limits: Analytic work on TCR breadth and depth might have understated the full extent of total T cell responses.

Treatment meaning: about 20 received Ad26.COV2.S at low or high dose, single or two shots; 5 received placebo; per-sample allocation not given. Each sample was drawn 63 days after the first injection (of vaccine or placebo). The study used a vaccine consisting of an Ad26 vector that expressed Wuhan-strain SARS-CoV-2 spike. The sequencing here drew on peripheral blood, taken in a trial of Ad26.COV2.S vaccine versus placebo. The TCR sequence derives from a person between 18 and 65 years old who received the Ad26.COV2.S COVID-19 vaccine or a placebo.

Written as DNA, the CDR3 is TGTGCCAGCAGTGTCGACAGGGGCGATACGCAGTATTTT. It codes for CASSVDRGDTQYF. The chain links TRBV6-4 to TRBJ2-3, with 8 bases aligning to TRBD1. The trim removed 4 bases at V and 6 bases at J, leaving 3 bases unmatched. Germline V gene sequence: CDR1 MRHNA, CDR2 SNTAGT. The CDR3 spans 13 residues.